This T cell receptor (beta chain) was sequenced in a study of shared clonotypes between healthy human individuals. Across several immunoSEQ plates, the genomic DNA of each subset was split evenly. Using immunoSEQ multiplex PCR, the repertoire was profiled, and TCRdb retains in-frame clones only, with some absent. The data hold some 1,100,000 clones, with about 84% observed a single time. From germline, CDR1 is MGHRA and CDR2 YSYEKL. Trimming removed 2 bases from V and 4 bases from J, with 12 bases in between. The CDR3 length is 15 residues. This TCR was sampled from a man aged 18-30 years in good health. Some clones in this sample may be carry-over from other donors' samples. The rearrangement uses TRBV4-1 and TRBJ1-3; D uncertain. Sequencing was carried out using memory CD4+ T cells from PBMCs. The subset here: CD45RA-negative fraction. CDR3 protein: CASSQNGLRGNTIYF. The CDR3 nucleotides read TGCGCCAGCAGCCAAAATGGGTTGAGGGGAAACACCATATATTTT.